A single sample is the source of the 29 T cell receptor beta chains below, sequenced in a study of technical replicates of blood from a handful of donors. The assay was immunoSEQ multiplex PCR, and TCRdb's table has in-frame clones only and misses some. Of under 85,000 clones listed, about 86% are singletons. Sequenced: PBMCs. All receptors derive from a human donor in good health. Some clones in this sample may be carry-over from other donors' samples.

The V gene is TRBV6-5, the J gene TRBJ2-7, with 7 bases that match TRBD1. With V trimmed by 6 bases and J by 0 bases, 5 bases remained unmatched. Germline V CDR1 and CDR2: MNHEY, SVGAGI. This CDR3 is built from 14 residues. This chain's CDR3 is CASRPGQSSYEQYF. The CDR3 DNA is TGTGCCAGCAGACCGGGACAGAGCTCCTACGAGCAGTACTTC.

The rearrangement links TRBV2 to TRBJ2-3; TRBD1 matches 8 bases. Trimming cost V 7 bases and J 0 bases; bases outside gene matches: 15. Germline assignment: CDR1 SNHLY and CDR2 FYNNEI. This CDR3 has 18 amino acids. The CDR3 DNA sequence: TGTGCCAGCACCCGCGGACAGGGAATCTTACCCAGCACAGATACGCAGTATTTT. It is translated as CASTRGQGILPSTDTQYF.

This clone came up once. This chain uses TRBV27 with TRBJ1-1; D is possibly TRBD1 (6 bases). Looked up from germline, CDR1 is MNHEY and CDR2 is SMNVEV (reference sequence). V was shortened by 7 bases and J by 4 bases, with 16 bases between the two germline ends. The CDR3 totals 14 residues. The CDR3 region is CASMVGGMGTEAFF. CDR3 bases: TGTGCCAGCATGGTAGGGGGAATGGGCACTGAAGCTTTCTTT.

The J gene is TRBJ2-7, the V gene TRBV5-4; D is perhaps TRBD2 (6 bases). The V end lost 0 bases, the J end lost 2 bases, and 15 bases lay between the germline ends. Germline loops: CDR1 SGHNT, CDR2 YYREEE (reference sequence). This CDR3 is 16 amino acids long. The CDR3 bases are TGTGCCAGCAGCTTGGCCGGGACTTCAGCAACCTACGAGCAGTACTTC. This codes for CASSLAGTSATYEQYF.

The chain employs TRBV6-5 and TRBJ1-4; 7 bases line up with TRBD1. The germline gives CDR1 MNHEY, CDR2 SVGAGI. CDR3 length: 13 residues. V lost 5 bases to trimming and J lost 7 bases; unmatched junction nucleotides: 4. The CDR3 is CASSRQGPEKLFF. The CDR3 region has the DNA TGTGCCAGCAGTAGACAGGGTCCTGAAAAACTGTTTTTT.

The V call is TRBV4-2, the J call TRBJ2-2; possible D gene TRBD2, 5 bases. Germline-derived CDR1 and CDR2 are LGHNA and YNFKEQ. Trimming pared 1 base from V and 7 bases from J, leaving 16 bases between. This CDR3 spans 16 amino acids. The CDR3 here is CASSQGFSDGGGELFF. In nucleotides, the CDR3 is TGTGCCAGCAGCCAAGGTTTTAGCGACGGCGGCGGGGAGCTGTTTTTT.

V is TRBV6-5 and J is TRBJ1-1; 7 bases fit TRBD1. Germline V gene sequence: CDR1 MNHEY, CDR2 SVGAGI. The CDR3 runs to 15 residues. V shed 4 bases, J shed 1 base, and the junction held 6 bases outside the gene matches. Written as DNA, the CDR3 is TGTGCCAGCAGTTCCCTGTCAGGGGGGAACACTGAAGCTTTCTTT. This sequence encodes CASSSLSGGNTEAFF.

CDR3 nucleotides: TGTGCCAGTAGTATGGAGGATCAGCCCCAGCATTTT. It yields the protein CASSMEDQPQHF. The chain is built from TRBV19 and TRBJ1-5; no firm D call. Looked up from germline, CDR1 is LNHDA and CDR2 is SQIVND (reference sequence). CDR3 size: 12 residues. Trimming left V 3 bases short and J 5 bases short, with 5 bases between. The full variable domain, completed using reference TRBV19 and TRBJ1-5, is DGGITQSPKYLFRKEGQNVTLSCEQNLNHDAMYWYRQDPGQGLRLIYYSQIVNDFQKGDIAEGYSVSREKKESFPLTVTSAQKNPTAFYLCASSMEDQPQHFGDGTRLSIL.

V usage is TRBV25-1 and J usage is TRBJ1-3; possible D gene TRBD1, 5 bases. Germline V gene lookup returns CDR1 MGHDK and CDR2 SYGVNS. Deletions cut 7 bases from V and 0 bases from J, with 13 bases between. The CDR3 runs 15 residues. This chain's CDR3 is CASKRQSSSGNTIYF. The CDR3 nucleotides read TGTGCCAGCAAACGACAGTCGAGCTCTGGAAACACCATATATTTT.

The chain employs TRBV29-1 and TRBJ2-1, with TRBD2 identical over 9 bases. Trimming at V came to 7 bases and at J to 7 bases, leaving 5 bases not matched to a gene. The CDR3 extends over 12 amino acids. Germline-derived CDR1 and CDR2 are SQVTM and ANQGSEA. CDR3 bases: TGCAGCGCCACCGGACTAGCGAATGAGCAGTTCTTC. Residues: CSATGLANEQFF.

This rearrangement joins TRBV30 to TRBJ1-5; 8 bases line up with TRBD1. This CDR3 comprises 16 residues. V was pared by 2 bases and J by 0 bases, with 6 bases of the junction left unmatched. Germline V gene lookup returns CDR1 GTSNPN and CDR2 SVGIG (reference sequence). As DNA, the CDR3 is TGTGCCTGGAGTCGCGGGACAGGAGATAGCAATCAGCCCCAGCATTTT. It codes for CAWSRGTGDSNQPQHF.

V gene TRBV5-1 combines with J gene TRBJ2-5, with 7 bases matching TRBD1. This CDR3 has 15 residues. Germline trimming cut 4 bases from V and 3 bases from J; bases unmatched to any gene: 9. Germline values: CDR1 SGHRS, CDR2 YFSETQ. CDR3 nucleotide sequence: TGCGCCAGCAGCCTCTATGGGACAGAAAAAGAGACCCAGTACTTC. It translates to CASSLYGTEKETQYF.

The rearrangement uses TRBV27 and TRBJ2-7; D possibly corresponds to TRBD1 (6 bases). The CDR3 spans 13 residues. Germline-derived CDR1 and CDR2 are MNHEY and SMNVEV (reference sequence). Between the trimmed V and J ends, which lost 3 bases and 9 bases, there was a span of 15 bases. CDR3 sequence: CASSFQGNFAQYF. Written as DNA, the CDR3 is TGTGCCAGCAGTTTTCAGGGGAACTTCGCGCAGTACTTC.

The V gene is TRBV7-2, the J gene TRBJ2-3, with 7 bases fitting TRBD2. The CDR3 loop spans 18 amino acids. V lost 1 base, J lost 0 bases, and 10 bases stayed unmatched. Germline V lookup: CDR1 SGHTA, CDR2 FQGNSA. This CDR3 reads CASSLVSDAGVSTDTQYF. The CDR3 nucleotides read TGTGCCAGCAGCTTAGTTTCGGATGCGGGAGTGAGCACAGATACGCAGTATTTT.

This rearrangement joins TRBV14 to TRBJ2-1; TRBD2 matches 7 bases. V lost 0 bases, J lost 2 bases, and 7 bases stayed unmatched. Looked up from germline, CDR1 is SGHDN and CDR2 is FVKESK. The CDR3 is made up of 17 amino acids. CDR3 amino acids: CASSQDRASGPYNEQFF. In DNA form, the CDR3 reads TGTGCCAGCAGCCAAGATAGGGCTAGCGGACCCTACAATGAGCAGTTCTTC.

The chain uses TRBV10-3 and TRBJ1-1; TRBD1 might be the D (5 bases). V lost 8 bases, J lost 4 bases, and 17 bases lay in between. The CDR3 loop spans 14 amino acids. CDR1 ENHRY and CDR2 SYGVKD come from the germline V gene. Written as DNA, the CDR3 is TGTGCCATCGGCCGTGGGGGGAAGGGCACTGAAGCTTTCTTT. It specifies CAIGRGGKGTEAFF.

CDR3 protein: CASSEAGVGNTIYF. The CDR3 nucleotides are TGTGCCAGCAGTGAAGCCGGGGTTGGAAACACCATATATTTT. V usage is TRBV6-1 and J usage is TRBJ1-3; the D is unclear. V was shortened by 0 bases and J by 3 bases, with 6 bases between the two germline ends. This CDR3 has 14 residues. Germline CDR1 MNHNS, CDR2 SASEGT.

V gene TRBV21-1 combines with J gene TRBJ1-5. TRBV21-1 is a pseudogene locus. This CDR3 spans 12 amino acids. The CDR3 reads CASEEGNQPQHF. CDR3 coding DNA: TGTGCCAGCGAGGAGGGGAATCAGCCCCAGCATTTT.

V gene TRBV18 combines with J gene TRBJ1-1, with D perhaps TRBD1 (6 bases). V was pared by 4 bases and J by 0 bases, with 12 bases between. CDR3 length equals 15 residues. Germline CDR1 and CDR2: KGHSH and LQKENI. CDR3 protein: CASSQGQALNTEAFF. CDR3 DNA sequence: TGTGCCAGCTCACAGGGACAAGCTTTGAACACTGAAGCTTTCTTT.

This chain uses TRBV6-5 with TRBJ2-7; possible D gene TRBD2, 6 bases. The germline gives CDR1 MNHEY, CDR2 SVGAGI. This CDR3 has 14 amino acids. The V and J ends lost 6 bases and 3 bases respectively, with 15 bases between them. The CDR3 is CASRPGVADYEQYF. CDR3 nucleotide sequence: TGTGCCAGCAGGCCGGGGGTAGCAGACTACGAGCAGTACTTC.

The J gene is TRBJ2-7, the V gene TRBV5-4; a weak D match, TRBD1 (5 bases). The CDR3 totals 14 residues. The V gene lost 5 bases and the J gene lost 3 bases, with 15 bases spanning the gap. Per germline, CDR1 SGHNT and CDR2 YYREEE (reference sequence). CDR3 sequence (DNA): TGTGCCAGCAGGGCTAAGGGGCAGGGCTACGAGCAGTACTTC. It yields the protein CASRAKGQGYEQYF.

V gene TRBV19 combines with J gene TRBJ2-1; D remains unclear. Per the germline V gene, CDR1 is LNHDA and CDR2 is SQIVND (reference sequence). The CDR3 totals 11 residues. The germline V and J ends were trimmed by 8 bases and 4 bases, with 6 bases remaining between them. The CDR3 DNA reads TGTGCCAGTGCGGATTACAATGAGCAGTTCTTC. Its protein product is CASADYNEQFF. Combining the CDR3 with reference TRBV19 and TRBJ2-1 gives the whole variable domain DGGITQSPKYLFRKEGQNVTLSCEQNLNHDAMYWYRQDPGQGLRLIYYSQIVNDFQKGDIAEGYSVSREKKESFPLTVTSAQKNPTAFYLCASADYNEQFFGPGTRLTVL.

The chain has TRBV2 and TRBJ2-3; the match to TRBD2 covers 7 bases. Germline lookup yields CDR1 SNHLY and CDR2 FYNNEI. This CDR3 comprises 16 residues. J was trimmed by 4 bases and V by 7 bases; bases with no gene match: 14. The CDR3 is CASTSRRASGSDTQYF. The DNA of the CDR3 is TGTGCCAGCACTTCTCGGAGGGCTAGCGGCTCAGATACGCAGTATTTT.

The chain uses TRBV2 and TRBJ1-3, with a tentative D call TRBD1 (6 bases). The CDR3 runs to 15 residues. CDR1 SNHLY and CDR2 FYNNEI come from the germline V gene. V dropped 4 bases and J dropped 1 base, with 11 bases sitting between them. CDR3 sequence reads: CASSGGQGSGNTIYF. For the CDR3, the DNA is TGTGCCAGCAGTGGTGGGCAGGGGTCTGGAAACACCATATATTTT.

The rearrangement links TRBV4-1 to TRBJ1-1; D gene unclear. The V gene lost 4 bases and the J gene lost 1 base, with 10 bases spanning the gap. The CDR3 has 14 residues. The germline CDR1 and CDR2 sequences are MGHRA and YSYEKL. The CDR3 nucleotides are TGCGCCAGCAGCCCGAACGGGGAGAACACTGAAGCTTTCTTT. As protein: CASSPNGENTEAFF.

This clone was detected once. The V gene is TRBV5-4, the J gene TRBJ2-3; D may be TRBD1 (6 bases). The CDR3 extends over 13 amino acids. From germline, CDR1 is SGHNT and CDR2 YYREEE (reference sequence). V lost 4 bases and J 3 bases, leaving 9 bases between the germline ends. The CDR3 reads CASSPQGTDTQYF. CDR3 coding DNA: TGTGCCAGCAGCCCCCAGGGGACAGATACGCAGTATTTT.

The chain couples TRBV7-3 to TRBJ2-5; 7 nucleotides agree with TRBD2. V was clipped by 2 bases and J by 3 bases; unmatched bases: 6. Germline-derived CDR1 and CDR2 are SGHTA and FQGTGA. CDR3 size: 15 residues. This chain's CDR3 is CASSLWGGPKETQYF. In nucleotides, the CDR3 is TGTGCCAGCAGCTTATGGGGGGGTCCCAAAGAGACCCAGTACTTC.

This chain connects TRBV4-2 to TRBJ1-5, with 9 positions matching TRBD1. With V trimmed by 0 bases and J by 6 bases, 3 bases remained unmatched. The CDR3 has 15 residues. Germline loops: CDR1 LGHNA, CDR2 YNFKEQ. The CDR3: CASSQDVTGGQPQHF. The CDR3 nucleotides are TGTGCCAGCAGCCAAGATGTGACAGGGGGTCAGCCCCAGCATTTT.

The CDR3 spells CASSFTGNTEAFF. The CDR3 region has the DNA TGTGCCAGCAGCTTTACAGGGAACACTGAAGCTTTCTTT. The chain combines TRBV11-3 with TRBJ1-1; D might be TRBD1 (5 bases). The germline V gene has CDR1 SGHNT and CDR2 YENEEA. This CDR3 is built from 13 residues. The V end lost 3 bases, the J end lost 1 base, and 6 bases lay between the germline ends.